This is a list of T cell receptor beta chains from one sample in a study of PD-L1 blockade in urothelial cancer. The protocol was immunoSEQ multiplex PCR, while the TCRdb copy is restricted to in-frame clones and leaves out a portion. The profile shows roughly 40,000 clones, around four fifths of them singletons. The material sequenced was PBMCs, taken around atezolizumab (anti-PD-L1) treatment. These receptors were collected from a man between 60 and 75 years old with urothelial cancer. CDR3s include the opening cysteine and the closing phenylalanine or tryptophan. The D gene is left open where the match is weak. Clone size, where shown, is once, few, many, or a class for clones that have expanded.

cdr3_aa | cdr3_nt | clone_size | j_call | v_call | d_call
CASSSGANYGYTF | TGTGCCAGCAGTTCAGGGGCTAACTATGGCTACACCTTC | - | TRBJ1-2 | TRBV6-5 | -
CASSLSVNNEKLFF | TGTGCCAGCAGCCTCAGCGTTAATAATGAAAAACTGTTTTTT | - | TRBJ1-4 | TRBV7-9 | -
CASSHWTAGEGEKLFF | TGCGCCAGCAGCCACTGGACGGCAGGGGAAGGCGAAAAACTGTTTTTT | - | TRBJ1-4 | TRBV5-1 | -
CASSPTGVIGGYTF | TGTGCCAGCTCACCCACCGGGGTTATTGGTGGCTACACCTTC | - | TRBJ1-2 | TRBV18 | -
CASSGTGAIYEQYF | TGCGCCAGCAGCGGGACAGGGGCAATCTACGAGCAGTACTTC | - | TRBJ2-7 | TRBV5-1 | TRBD1
CASSLGGKYEQYF | TGTGCCAGCAGCCTCGGGGGGAAGTACGAGCAGTACTTC | - | TRBJ2-7 | TRBV28 | TRBD2
CSVDSRGTGGQAFF | TGCAGCGTTGATTCAAGAGGGACAGGGGGCCAAGCTTTCTTT | few | TRBJ1-1 | TRBV29-1 | TRBD1
CASSESIRPSGNTIYF | TGTGCCAGCAGCGAAAGTATCAGGCCCTCTGGAAACACCATATATTTT | - | TRBJ1-3 | TRBV6-1 | -
CASSRNADRAYEQYF | TGTGCCAGCAGCCGGAACGCCGACAGAGCCTACGAGCAGTACTTC | - | TRBJ2-7 | TRBV5-4 | -
CASSPVRPPGSPLHF | TGTGCCAGCTCACCAGTAAGGCCTCCGGGGTCACCCCTCCACTTT | once | TRBJ1-6 | TRBV18 | -
CASSLAGRSAEAFF | TGTGCCAGCAGTTTGGCAGGGCGGTCGGCTGAAGCTTTCTTT | - | TRBJ1-1 | TRBV28 | -
CATSTTDWTSDISGANVLTF | TGTGCCACCAGCACCACCGACTGGACTAGCGACATCTCTGGGGCCAACGTCCTGACTTTC | - | TRBJ2-6 | TRBV15 | TRBD2
CAWYRGGNTEAFF | TGTGCCTGGTATCGGGGAGGGAACACTGAAGCTTTCTTT | - | TRBJ1-1 | TRBV30 | -
CASSEPTGGGTEAFF | TGTGCCAGCAGCGAACCCACAGGGGGGGGGACTGAAGCTTTCTTT | - | TRBJ1-1 | TRBV5-4 | TRBD1
CASRVDFSSYNSPLHF | TGCGCCAGCAGGGTCGACTTCAGCTCCTATAATTCACCCCTCCACTTT | once | TRBJ1-6 | TRBV4-1 | -
CASSIGNGFGRTGELFF | TGTGCCAGTAGTATAGGAAACGGGTTTGGTCGAACCGGGGAGCTGTTTTTT | once | TRBJ2-2 | TRBV19 | -
CASTAWGPLNYGYTF | TGTGCCAGCACCGCGTGGGGGCCCCTAAACTATGGCTACACCTTC | - | TRBJ1-2 | TRBV6-5 | -
CASSIQGNYGYTF | TGTGCCAGCAGCATACAGGGAAACTATGGCTACACCTTC | - | TRBJ1-2 | TRBV2 | -
CASREQGRPNTEAFF | TGTGCCAGCAGGGAACAGGGGAGACCGAACACTGAAGCTTTCTTT | - | TRBJ1-1 | TRBV6-1 | TRBD1
CSVAGLTYEQYF | TGCAGCGTTGCAGGACTAACCTACGAGCAGTACTTC | once | TRBJ2-7 | TRBV29-1 | -
CASSDVLFLTDTQYF | TGTGCCAGCAGTGACGTACTTTTTCTCACAGATACGCAGTATTTT | - | TRBJ2-3 | TRBV6-1 | -
CASSSRLAGGHEQFF | TGTGCCAGCAGCTCCCGACTAGCGGGAGGCCATGAGCAGTTCTTC | - | TRBJ2-1 | TRBV7-8 | TRBD2
CASSARFQGGTGELFF | TGCGCCAGCAGCGCCAGATTCCAGGGTGGCACCGGGGAGCTGTTTTTT | - | TRBJ2-2 | TRBV5-1 | -
CASSEASVNSNQPQHF | TGTGCCAGCAGTGAAGCGTCAGTTAATAGCAATCAGCCCCAGCATTTT | - | TRBJ1-5 | TRBV6-1 | -
CASSEGLGNEQFF | TGTGCCAGCAGTGAGGGCTTGGGCAATGAGCAGTTCTTC | - | TRBJ2-1 | TRBV2 | -
CAFKDSPNTEAFF | TGTGCCTTTAAAGACAGCCCCAACACTGAAGCTTTCTTT | - | TRBJ1-1 | TRBV10-3 | -
CASSFGTGGWANEKLFF | TGTGCCAGCAGTTTTGGGACAGGGGGCTGGGCTAATGAAAAACTGTTTTTT | - | TRBJ1-4 | TRBV9 | TRBD1